This T cell receptor beta chain was identified in a study of blood T cell repertoires in COVID-19. Study in general: Samples came from the United States, Italy and Spain, spanning acute and convalescent COVID-19. PBMCs, B-cell-depleted T cells, or T cells provided the cDNA or gDNA that made up the material.

This clone appeared once. In the original workflow: Estimation of nucleated cell counts relied on the amplification of reference gene primers. Profiled with immunoSEQ multiplex PCR; TCRdb holds only in-frame clones, not every one. V, J and clone size are taken as reported in that table, and D and trimming were inferred from the DNA itself. The data show about 250,000 clones, 86% seen once. Germline V gene sequence: CDR1 SGHDT, CDR2 YYEEEE. Trimming took off 1 base at V and 0 bases at J, with 8 bases between the two ends. The CDR3 loop spans 15 amino acids. The J gene is TRBJ1-5, the V gene TRBV5-6; the D gene is possibly TRBD1 (6 bases). This TCR derives from an older woman who had recovered from COVID-19. Sequenced material: peripheral blood. Here the CDR3 reads CASSLSGVSNQPQHF. CDR3 DNA: TGTGCCAGCAGCTTGTCAGGGGTTAGCAATCAGCCCCAGCATTTT.